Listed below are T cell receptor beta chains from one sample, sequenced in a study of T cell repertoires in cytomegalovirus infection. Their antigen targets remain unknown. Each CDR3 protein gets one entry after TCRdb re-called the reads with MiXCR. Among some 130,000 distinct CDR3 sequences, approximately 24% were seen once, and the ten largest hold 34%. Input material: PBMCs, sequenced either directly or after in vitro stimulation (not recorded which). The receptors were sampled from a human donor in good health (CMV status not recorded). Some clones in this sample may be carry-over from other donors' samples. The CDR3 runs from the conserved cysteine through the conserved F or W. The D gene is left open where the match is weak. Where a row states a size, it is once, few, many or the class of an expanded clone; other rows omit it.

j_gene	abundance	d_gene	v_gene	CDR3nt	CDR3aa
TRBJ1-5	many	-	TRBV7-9	TGTGCCAGCAGCCTTGGGGGGGACCAGCCCCAGCATTTT	CASSLGGDQPQHF
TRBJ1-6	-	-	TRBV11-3	TGTGCCAGCAGCATCCGGGACGTCTATAATTCACCCCTCCACTTT	CASSIRDVYNSPLHF
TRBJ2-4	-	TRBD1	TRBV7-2	TGTGCCAGCAGGCAGGGGGTGGGCATTCAGTACTTC	CASRQGVGIQYF
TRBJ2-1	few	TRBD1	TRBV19	TGTGCCACCCGAACCGGGACAGGGGGAGGTCATGAGCAGTTCTTC	CATRTGTGGGHEQFF
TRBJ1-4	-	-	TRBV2	TGTGCCAGCGGCCGGGACTTAAATGAAAAACTGTTTTTT	CASGRDLNEKLFF
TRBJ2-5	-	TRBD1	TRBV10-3	TGTGCCATCAGTGAGGCAACAGGGGGAAAAGAGACCCAGTACTTC	CAISEATGGKETQYF
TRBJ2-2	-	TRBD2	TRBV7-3	TGTGCCAGCAGCCCAGCGGGAGGGCCTACCGGGGAGCTGTTTTTT	CASSPAGGPTGELFF
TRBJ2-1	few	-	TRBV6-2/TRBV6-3	TGTGCCAGCAGTTACTCCGCCAGGGCGGTGATCAATGAGCAGTTCTTC	CASSYSARAVINEQFF
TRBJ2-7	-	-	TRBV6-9	TGTGCCAGCAGTTATCCGAGGACCCAGCATAACTACGAGCAGTACTTC	CASSYPRTQHNYEQYF
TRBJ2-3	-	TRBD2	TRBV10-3	TGTGCCATCCGGAGCGGGAGGGCGGTAGATACGCAGTATTTT	CAIRSGRAVDTQYF
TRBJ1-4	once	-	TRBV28	TGTGCCACCCGACCCGCAACTAATGAAAAACTGTTTTTT	CATRPATNEKLFF
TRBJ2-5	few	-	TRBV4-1	TGCGCCAGCAGCCCAGCCTCCAGGGGTTTCGAGACCCAGTACTTC	CASSPASRGFETQYF